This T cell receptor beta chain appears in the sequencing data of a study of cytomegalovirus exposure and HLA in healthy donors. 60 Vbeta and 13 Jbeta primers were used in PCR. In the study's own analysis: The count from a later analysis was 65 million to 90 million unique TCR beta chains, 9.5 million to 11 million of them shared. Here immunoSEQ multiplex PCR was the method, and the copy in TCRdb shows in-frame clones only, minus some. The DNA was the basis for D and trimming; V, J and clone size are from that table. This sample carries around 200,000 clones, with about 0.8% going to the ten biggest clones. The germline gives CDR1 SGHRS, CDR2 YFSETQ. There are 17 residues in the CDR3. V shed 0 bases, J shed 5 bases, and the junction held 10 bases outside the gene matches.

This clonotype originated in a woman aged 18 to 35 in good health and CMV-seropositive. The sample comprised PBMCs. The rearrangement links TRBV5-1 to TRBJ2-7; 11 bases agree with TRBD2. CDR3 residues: CASSLENGLAGPHEQYF. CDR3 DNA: TGCGCCAGCAGCTTGGAGAACGGACTAGCGGGTCCCCACGAGCAGTACTTC.